This T cell receptor (beta chain) was identified during a study of OX40 agonist ivuxolimab in advanced cancers. Study-wide results and limits: Average numbers of expanded clones were greater in CD8+ T cells than in CD4+.

TCRdb's copy holds only in-frame clones and misses some; the assay was immunoSEQ multiplex PCR. The sample has about 68,000 clones, 65% to 85% seen once; the top ten hold 11%. A note on this clone: Its target is unknown.

In germline, CDR1 is MNHEY, CDR2 SMNVEV (reference sequence). V was cut by 5 bases and J by 8 bases, with 15 bases left in between. This CDR3 contains 13 residues. The chain carries TRBV27 and TRBJ1-2; D call uncertain. Sequencing was performed on CD4+ or CD8+ T cells sorted from blood, taken in a trial of the OX40 agonist ivuxolimab. This clonotype was obtained from an adult with an advanced solid tumor such as melanoma, head and neck, liver or kidney cancer. CDR3 in DNA: TGTGCCAGCAGTGATGCCCGGCTAGGAGGCTACACCTTC. This gives the protein CASSDARLGGYTF.